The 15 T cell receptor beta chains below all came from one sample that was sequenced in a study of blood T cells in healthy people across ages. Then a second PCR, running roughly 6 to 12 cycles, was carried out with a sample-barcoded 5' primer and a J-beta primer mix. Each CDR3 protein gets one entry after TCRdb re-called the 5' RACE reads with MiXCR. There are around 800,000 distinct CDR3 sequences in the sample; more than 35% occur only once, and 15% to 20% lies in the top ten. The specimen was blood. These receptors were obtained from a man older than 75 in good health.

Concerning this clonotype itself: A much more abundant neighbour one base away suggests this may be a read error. The CDR3 DNA reads TGCAGCGGTGATGCCGGGACTAGCGGGATGGGGGAGCAGTACTTC. Its protein product is CSGDAGTSGMGEQYF. The rearrangement links TRBV29-1 to TRBJ2-5; 13 nucleotides match TRBD2. Germline CDR1 reads SQVTM; CDR2 reads ANQGSEA. The CDR3 totals 15 residues. V dropped 7 bases and J dropped 11; count of bases not matched to a gene: 16. The complete variable domain, with remaining parts taken from reference TRBV29-1 and TRBJ2-5, reads SAVISQKPSRDICQRGTSLTIQCQVDSQVTMMFWYRQQPGQSLTLIATANQGSEATYESGFVIDKFPISRPNLTFSTLTVSNMSPEDSSIYLCSGDAGTSGMGEQYFGPGTRLLVL.

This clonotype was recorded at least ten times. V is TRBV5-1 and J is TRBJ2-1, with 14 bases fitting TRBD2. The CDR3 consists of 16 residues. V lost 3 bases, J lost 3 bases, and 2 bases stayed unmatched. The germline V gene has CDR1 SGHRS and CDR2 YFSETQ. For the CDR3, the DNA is TGCGCCAGCAGCTCGGGACTAGCGGGAGTCTACAATGAGCAGTTCTTC. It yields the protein CASSSGLAGVYNEQFF.

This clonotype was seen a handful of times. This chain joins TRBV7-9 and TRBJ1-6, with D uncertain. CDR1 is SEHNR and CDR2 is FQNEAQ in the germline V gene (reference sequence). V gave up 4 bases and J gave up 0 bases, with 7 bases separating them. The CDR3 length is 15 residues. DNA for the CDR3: TGTGCCAGCAGCTACTCTAGCTCCTATAATTCACCCCTCCACTTT. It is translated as CASSYSSSYNSPLHF.

Written as DNA, the CDR3 is TGTGCCAGCAGTCGGGACAACACAGATACGCAGTATTTT. Protein sequence: CASSRDNTDTQYF. V is TRBV27 and J is TRBJ2-3; D is possibly TRBD1 (6 bases). The CDR3 totals 13 residues. The V end lost 5 bases, the J end lost 2 bases, and 8 bases lay between the germline ends. Germline values: CDR1 MNHEY, CDR2 SMNVEV (reference sequence).

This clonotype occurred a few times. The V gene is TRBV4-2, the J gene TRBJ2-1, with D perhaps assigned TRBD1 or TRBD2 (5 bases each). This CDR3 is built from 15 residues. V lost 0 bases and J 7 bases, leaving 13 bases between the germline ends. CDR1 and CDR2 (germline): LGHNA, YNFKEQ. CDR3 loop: CASSQDWDPRNEQFF. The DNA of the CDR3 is TGTGCCAGCAGCCAAGATTGGGACCCGCGGAATGAGCAGTTCTTC.

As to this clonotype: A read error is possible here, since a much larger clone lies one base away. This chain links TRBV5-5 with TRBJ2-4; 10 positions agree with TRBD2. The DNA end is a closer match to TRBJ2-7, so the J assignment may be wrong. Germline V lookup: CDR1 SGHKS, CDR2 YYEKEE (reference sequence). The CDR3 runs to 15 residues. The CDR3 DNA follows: TGTGCCAGCAGCTTGTGGACTAGCGGAACCTACGAGCAGTACTTC. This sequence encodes CASSLWTSGTYEQYF.

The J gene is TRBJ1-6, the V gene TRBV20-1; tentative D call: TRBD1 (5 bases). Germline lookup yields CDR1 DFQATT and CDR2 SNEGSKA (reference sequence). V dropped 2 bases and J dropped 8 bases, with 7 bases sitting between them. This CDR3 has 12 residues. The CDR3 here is CSARRGDSPLHF. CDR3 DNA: TGCAGTGCTAGACGAGGGGATTCACCCCTCCACTTT.

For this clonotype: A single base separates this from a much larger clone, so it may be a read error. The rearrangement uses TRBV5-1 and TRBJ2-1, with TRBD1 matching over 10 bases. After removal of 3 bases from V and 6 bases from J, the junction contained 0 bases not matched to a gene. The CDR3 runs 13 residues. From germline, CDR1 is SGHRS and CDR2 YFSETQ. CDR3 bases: TGCGCCAGCAGCTGGACAGGGGGCAATGAGCAGTTCTTC. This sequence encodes CASSWTGGNEQFF. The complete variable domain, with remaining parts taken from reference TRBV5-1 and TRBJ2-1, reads KAGVTQTPRYLIKTRGQQVTLSCSPISGHRSVSWYQQTPGQGLQFLFEYFSETQRNKGNFPGRFSGRQFSNSRSEMNVSTLELGDSALYLCASSWTGGNEQFFGPGTRLTVL.

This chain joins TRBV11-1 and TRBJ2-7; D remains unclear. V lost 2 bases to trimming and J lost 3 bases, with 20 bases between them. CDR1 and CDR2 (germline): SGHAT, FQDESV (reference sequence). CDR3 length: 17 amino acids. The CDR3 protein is CASSLFRGEGTFYEQYF. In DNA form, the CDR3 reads TGTGCCAGCAGCTTATTCCGCGGTGAAGGAACGTTCTACGAGCAGTACTTC. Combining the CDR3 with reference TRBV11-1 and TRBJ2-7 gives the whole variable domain EAEVAQSPRYKITEKSQAVAFWCDPISGHATLYWYRQILGQGPELLVQFQDESVVDDSQLPKDRFSAERLKGVDSTLKIQPAELGDSAMYLCASSLFRGEGTFYEQYFGPGTRLTVT.

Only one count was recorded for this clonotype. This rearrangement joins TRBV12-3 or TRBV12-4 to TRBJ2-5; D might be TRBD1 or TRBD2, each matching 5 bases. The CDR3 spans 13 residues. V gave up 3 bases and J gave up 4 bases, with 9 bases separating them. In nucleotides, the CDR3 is TGTGCCAGCAGTTTCAGGGAGTCAGAGACCCAGTACTTC. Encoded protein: CASSFRESETQYF.

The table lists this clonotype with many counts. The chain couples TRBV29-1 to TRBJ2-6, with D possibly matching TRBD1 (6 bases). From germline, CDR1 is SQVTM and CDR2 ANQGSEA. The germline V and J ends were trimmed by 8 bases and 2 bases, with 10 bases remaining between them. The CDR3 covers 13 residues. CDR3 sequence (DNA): TGCAGCATTTACAGGGCTGGGGCCAACGTCCTGACTTTC. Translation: CSIYRAGANVLTF.

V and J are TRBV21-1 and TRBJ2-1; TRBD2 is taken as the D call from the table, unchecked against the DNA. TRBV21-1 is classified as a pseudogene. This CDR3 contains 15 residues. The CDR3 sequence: CASEGNPEGAYEQFF. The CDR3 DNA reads TGTGCCAGCGAGGGTAATCCGGAAGGGGCCTACGAGCAGTTCTTC.

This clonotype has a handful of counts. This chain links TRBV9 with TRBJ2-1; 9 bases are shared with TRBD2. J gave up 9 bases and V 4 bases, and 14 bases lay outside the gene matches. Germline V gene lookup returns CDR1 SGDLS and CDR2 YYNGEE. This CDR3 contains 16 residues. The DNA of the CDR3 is TGTGCCAGCAGCCCCCCCGGCGGGAGGGCCTTAAGTGAGCAGTTCTTC. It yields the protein CASSPPGGRALSEQFF.

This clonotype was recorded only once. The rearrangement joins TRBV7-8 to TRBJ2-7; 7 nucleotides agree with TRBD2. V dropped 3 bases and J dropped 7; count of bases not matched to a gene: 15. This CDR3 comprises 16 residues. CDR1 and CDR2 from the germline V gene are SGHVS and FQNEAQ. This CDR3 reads CASSLIGRSSYNEQYF. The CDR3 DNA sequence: TGTGCCAGCAGCTTGATCGGGAGGAGCTCCTACAATGAGCAGTACTTC.

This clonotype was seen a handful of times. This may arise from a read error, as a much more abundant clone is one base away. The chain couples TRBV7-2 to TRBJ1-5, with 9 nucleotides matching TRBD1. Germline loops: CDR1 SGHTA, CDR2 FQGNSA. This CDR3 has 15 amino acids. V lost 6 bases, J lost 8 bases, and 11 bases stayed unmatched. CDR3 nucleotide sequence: TGTGCCAGCAGTCGAGCCGGGACAGGGTTTGAGCCCCAGCATTTT. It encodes CASSRAGTGFEPQHF.